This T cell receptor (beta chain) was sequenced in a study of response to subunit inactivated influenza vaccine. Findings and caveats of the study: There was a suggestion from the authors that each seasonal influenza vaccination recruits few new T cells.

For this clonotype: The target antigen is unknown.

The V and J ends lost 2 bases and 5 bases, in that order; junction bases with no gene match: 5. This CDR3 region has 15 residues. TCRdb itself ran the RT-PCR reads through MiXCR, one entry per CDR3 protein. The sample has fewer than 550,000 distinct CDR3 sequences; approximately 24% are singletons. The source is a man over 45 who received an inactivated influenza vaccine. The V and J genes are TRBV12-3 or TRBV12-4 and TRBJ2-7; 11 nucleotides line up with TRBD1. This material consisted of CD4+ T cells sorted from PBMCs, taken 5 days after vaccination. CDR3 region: CASSLWRTGGHEQYF. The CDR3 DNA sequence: TGTGCCAGCAGTTTATGGCGGACAGGGGGCCACGAGCAGTACTTC.